This T cell receptor beta chain came from a study of blood T cell repertoires in COVID-19. At the level of the study: PBMCs, B-cell-depleted T cells, or T cells were the source of the cDNA or gDNA that made up the material.

In the authors' methods: Amplification with reference gene primers provided the estimates of nucleated cell counts. Libraries were prepared by immunoSEQ multiplex PCR; TCRdb keeps only in-frame clonotypes and omits some of them. V and J calls and clone size come straight from that table; D and trimming were deduced from the DNA. The data contain 300,000 to 400,000 clones, roughly nine tenths of them singletons. Participants reported their clinical history, and cohort assignment relied on those reports. Sample: PBMCs or T cells enriched from blood (not recorded which). The sequence came from a man between 18 and 29 years old who had recovered from COVID-19.

CDR3 nucleotide sequence: TGTGCCAGCAGCACCCGGGAAGGAACTGAAGCTTTCTTT. Translating gives CASSTREGTEAFF. The chain links TRBV7-9 to TRBJ1-1, with D hard to call. The CDR3 runs 13 residues. V lost 5 bases and J 5 bases, leaving 12 bases between the germline ends. Germline V CDR1 and CDR2: SEHNR, FQNEAQ (reference sequence).